The sample holds a few counts of the clone carrying this T cell receptor beta chain. Its antigen remains unidentified. The CDR3 has 19 amino acids. Germline-derived CDR1 and CDR2 are GTSNPN and SVGIG (reference sequence). V gave up 0 bases and J gave up 0 bases; unmatched junction bases: 12. RNA, once extracted, was reverse transcribed into cDNA for use as the sequencing template. Libraries were prepared by immunoSEQ multiplex PCR; TCRdb keeps only in-frame clonotypes and omits some of them. The sample comprises about 97,000 clones, 41% of which are singletons, and around 1.4% rests with the top ten. The sample comes from a study of CD8+ T cells in alopecia areata. Study details: Treated patients were dosed with oral tofacitinib, taking 5 to 10 mg twice daily. Study observations and caveats: Researchers report lesional scalp, most notably alopecia totalis/universalis, outstripped normal scalp in clonality.

The chain has TRBV30 and TRBJ1-4; 8 bases are a match to TRBD1. Specimen: CD4+ T cells sorted from blood. The receptor was derived from a human donor with alopecia areata. The CDR3 nucleotides read TGTGCCTGGAGTGTATTTTCAGGGGGCCTTTTCGCAACTAATGAAAAACTGTTTTTT. Protein: CAWSVFSGGLFATNEKLFF.